The present T cell receptor (beta chain) was sequenced within a study of breast tumors, draining lymph nodes, adjacent tissues. Overall study results and limits: Tumor TCR diversity was below lymph nodes but above nontumor tissue.

Axillary draining lymph nodes of breast cancer patients supplied the node samples. TCRdb recomputed calls from the multiplex PCR reads with MiXCR, one row per CDR3 protein. The sample yields 150,000 to 200,000 distinct CDR3 sequences, around a third seen once. This clonotype was picked up many times. Its antigen is as yet unknown. The sample consisted of axillary lymph node tissue. This clonotype was obtained from a female donor with breast cancer. Some clones in this sample may be carry-over from other donors' samples.

The CDR3 DNA sequence: TGTGCCAGCTCACCGCGGACAGTCGATGGCTACACCTTC. As protein: CASSPRTVDGYTF. This chain joins TRBV18 and TRBJ1-2, with D perhaps matching TRBD1 (6 bases). The ends were cut back, 3 bases at V and 6 bases at J, with 11 bases in the middle. This CDR3 has 13 amino acids. The V gene's germline CDR1 is KGHSH and CDR2 LQKENI.